One sample yielded the 26 T cell receptor beta chains listed below, sequenced in a study of blood T cell repertoires in COVID-19. This table comes from immunoSEQ multiplex PCR, and its TCRdb copy is limited to in-frame clones, with some not included. The sample contains 45,000 to 65,000 clones, around 75% of which appear only once. Sequenced input: peripheral blood. The receptors shown here come from a human donor in a cohort sampled during active COVID-19.

This rearrangement joins TRBV7-2 to TRBJ2-3, with D unresolved. Trimming removed 3 bases from V and 5 bases from J, with 3 bases in between. Germline V gene data show CDR1 as SGHTA and CDR2 as FQGNSA. The CDR3 sequence is 11 residues long. CDR3 in amino acids: CASSFGDTQYF. As DNA, the CDR3 is TGTGCCAGCAGCTTCGGAGATACGCAGTATTTT.

The rearrangement links TRBV5-8 to TRBJ1-2; the D is unclear. Trimming pared 0 bases from V and 8 bases from J, leaving 11 bases between. The germline CDR1 and CDR2 sequences are SGHTS and YDEGEE. CDR3 length: 13 amino acids. The CDR3, as DNA: TGTGCCAGCAGCTTGGGCGGGTCGAGGGGCTACACCTTC. Its protein product is CASSLGGSRGYTF.

CDR3 DNA sequence: TGTGCCAGCAGCAGGGGAAAACAGGGGGAAGCACAGTATTTT. Protein sequence: CASSRGKQGEAQYF. The V gene is TRBV5-5, the J gene TRBJ2-3; 8 bases map to TRBD1. Germline V lookup: CDR1 SGHKS, CDR2 YYEKEE (reference sequence). V lost 4 bases, J lost 12 bases, and 13 bases stayed unmatched. This CDR3 has 14 residues.

This sequence joins TRBV19 and TRBJ1-1, with 7 bases lining up with TRBD1. The CDR3 runs 15 residues. Trimming at V came to 7 bases and at J to 5 bases, leaving 13 bases not matched to a gene. The germline V gene encodes CDR1 LNHDA and CDR2 SQIVND (reference sequence). CDR3 nucleotide sequence: TGTGCCAGTACGGCGGAGACAGGGTTGCGTACTGAAGCTTTCTTT. Residues: CASTAETGLRTEAFF.

CDR3 DNA sequence: TGTGCCAGCAGCAGGGACAACGCCTTCACTGAAGCTTTCTTT. Translating gives CASSRDNAFTEAFF. The chain is built from TRBV6-2 or TRBV6-3 and TRBJ1-1, with D tentatively TRBD1 (6 bases). This CDR3 spans 14 amino acids. Germline-derived CDR1 and CDR2 are MNHEY and SVGEGT. The ends were cut back, 6 bases at V and 4 bases at J, with 15 bases in the middle.

This chain joins TRBV5-1 and TRBJ2-7, with D possibly TRBD2 on 5 matching bases. Trimming took 6 bases from V and 5 from J, leaving 15 bases between them. Germline V CDR1 and CDR2: SGHRS, YFSETQ. The CDR3 is 13 residues long. The CDR3 nucleotides read TGCGCCAGCAAGGACGGATCCGGGAACGAGCAGTACTTC. This translates into CASKDGSGNEQYF. Full variable domain (missing parts from reference TRBV5-1 and TRBJ2-7): KAGVTQTPRYLIKTRGQQVTLSCSPISGHRSVSWYQQTPGQGLQFLFEYFSETQRNKGNFPGRFSGRQFSNSRSEMNVSTLELGDSALYLCASKDGSGNEQYFGPGTRLTVT.

The J gene is TRBJ2-1, the V gene TRBV27; 10 bases align to TRBD1. The CDR3 sequence is 15 residues long. V shed 4 bases, J shed 8 bases, and the junction held 8 bases outside the gene matches. From germline, CDR1 is MNHEY and CDR2 SMNVEV (reference sequence). The CDR3 loop reads CASSSYRDRGDEQFF. In DNA, the CDR3 is TGTGCCAGCAGTTCGTACCGGGACAGGGGAGATGAGCAGTTCTTC.

The chain links TRBV14 to TRBJ1-1, with 8 bases fitting TRBD1. CDR1 and CDR2 from the germline V gene are SGHDN and FVKESK. The CDR3 is 12 residues long. V lost 5 bases and J lost 10; bases outside the gene matches: 6. The CDR3 spells CASSKQGVGAFF. CDR3 coding DNA: TGTGCCAGCAGCAAACAGGGGGTTGGAGCTTTCTTT.

J is TRBJ1-2 and V is TRBV18; 12 positions match TRBD1. V lost 0 bases, J lost 2 bases, and 4 bases stayed unmatched. Germline V gives CDR1 KGHSH, CDR2 LQKENI. This CDR3 region has 17 residues. The CDR3 loop is CASSPPGTGGANYGYTF. DNA of the CDR3: TGTGCCAGCTCACCACCAGGGACAGGGGGCGCGAACTATGGCTACACCTTC.

In this sample, this clone turned up a few times. This chain connects TRBV6-1 to TRBJ2-3, with D possibly being TRBD2 (5 bases). The length of the CDR3 is 18 residues. The V end was cut by 2 bases, the J end by 2 bases, with 20 bases between. Germline values: CDR1 MNHNS, CDR2 SASEGT. In DNA form, the CDR3 reads TGTGCCAGCAGTGAACCCCTTTGGCTTAGCGCGCACACAGATACGCAGTATTTT. Its translation: CASSEPLWLSAHTDTQYF.

The chain links TRBV5-8 to TRBJ1-6; D is ambiguous. Trimming took 5 bases from V and 2 from J, leaving 11 bases between them. Germline V gene data show CDR1 as SGHTS and CDR2 as YDEGEE. This CDR3 spans 15 amino acids. The CDR3 DNA reads TGTGCCAGCAGACCCGGGGTAACCTATAATTCACCCCTCCACTTT. Amino acids: CASRPGVTYNSPLHF.

This clone was recorded a few times. The rearrangement uses TRBV7-6 and TRBJ1-6; the D gene is possibly TRBD1 (5 bases). The CDR3 contains 16 residues. V lost 4 bases and J 10 bases, leaving 20 bases between the germline ends. Germline loops: CDR1 SGHVS, CDR2 FNYEAQ. DNA of the CDR3: TGTGCCAGCAGCTCTACGCTCAAAGAAAGGGGATCACCCCTCCACTTT. Protein product: CASSSTLKERGSPLHF.

This chain connects TRBV12-3 or TRBV12-4 to TRBJ1-4, with 9 bases fitting TRBD1. The junction had 6 bases not matched to a gene; V was cut back by 9 bases and J by 7 bases. This CDR3 comprises 13 residues. The CDR3 coding sequence is TGTGCCAGTTCACAGGGGGCGGGTGAAAAACTGTTTTTT. This translates into CASSQGAGEKLFF.

The V and J genes are TRBV30 and TRBJ1-2; 7 positions agree with TRBD1. V lost 3 bases, J lost 0 bases, and 7 bases stayed unmatched. Germline V gene data show CDR1 as GTSNPN and CDR2 as SVGIG (reference sequence). The CDR3 loop spans 15 amino acids. In nucleotides, the CDR3 is TGTGCCTGGAGGGTGGGACAGTTAGCTAACTATGGCTACACCTTC. Residues: CAWRVGQLANYGYTF.

The chain carries TRBV5-1 and TRBJ1-6; TRBD1 matches at 10 bases. CDR3 length equals 16 residues. V dropped 1 base and J dropped 6; count of bases not matched to a gene: 4. Germline V gene data show CDR1 as SGHRS and CDR2 as YFSETQ. The CDR3 region has the DNA TGCGCCAGCAGCTTGATGGGACAGGGGACTAATTCACCCCTCCACTTT. The encoded protein is CASSLMGQGTNSPLHF.

V gene TRBV25-1 combines with J gene TRBJ2-2; maybe TRBD2 (6 bases). Germline V gene lookup returns CDR1 MGHDK and CDR2 SYGVNS. V was pared by 0 bases and J by 7 bases, with 9 bases between. The CDR3 contains 14 residues. The CDR3 nucleotides are TGTGCCAGCAGTGAATACCAGGAGGGCGGGGAGCTGTTTTTT. Residues: CASSEYQEGGELFF.

In its sample, this clone was seen a few times. The rearrangement uses TRBV3-1 (or the pseudogene TRBV3-2) and TRBJ1-3; TRBD1 might be the D (6 bases). Trimming took off 4 bases at V and 3 bases at J, with 10 bases between the two ends. The CDR3 totals 14 residues. Germline loops: CDR1 LGHDT, CDR2 YNNKEL (reference sequence). The CDR3 spells CASSPGGLGNTIYF. The CDR3 bases are TGTGCCAGCAGCCCCGGGGGGCTTGGAAACACCATATATTTT.

The chain employs TRBV5-5 and TRBJ2-3; 8 bases map to TRBD2. V was clipped by 4 bases and J by 6 bases; unmatched bases: 7. Looked up from germline, CDR1 is SGHKS and CDR2 is YYEKEE (reference sequence). The CDR3 sequence is 14 residues long. This CDR3 is CASSPGLAADTQYF. The CDR3 DNA is TGTGCCAGCAGCCCCGGACTAGCTGCTGATACGCAGTATTTT. Using reference TRBV5-5 and TRBJ2-3 for the parts outside the CDR3, the full variable domain is DAGVTQSPTHLIKTRGQQVTLRCSPISGHKSVSWYQQVLGQGPQFIFQYYEKEERGRGNFPDRFSARQFPNYSSELNVNALLLGDSALYLCASSPGLAADTQYFGPGTRLTVL.

The V and J genes are TRBV28 and TRBJ1-1, with 8 bases identical to TRBD1. V dropped 1 base and J dropped 4; count of bases not matched to a gene: 5. CDR3 length: 15 amino acids. Germline V gene sequence: CDR1 MDHEN, CDR2 SYDVKM. CDR3 region: CASSLSGQVGTEAFF. The CDR3 region has the DNA TGTGCCAGCAGTTTATCGGGACAGGTAGGCACTGAAGCTTTCTTT. Drawing the rest from reference TRBV28 and TRBJ1-1, the complete variable domain is DVKVTQSSRYLVKRTGEKVFLECVQDMDHENMFWYRQDPGLGLRLIYFSYDVKMKEKGDIPEGYSVSREKKERFSLILESASTNQTSMYLCASSLSGQVGTEAFFGQGTRLTVV.

This sequence joins TRBV19 and TRBJ2-1; 9 bases align to TRBD2. The ends lost 5 bases at V and 9 bases at J; junction bases unmatched: 11. Germline CDR1 LNHDA, CDR2 SQIVND (reference sequence). The CDR3 totals 15 residues. The CDR3 sequence is CASSVGAGGPGEQFF. The CDR3 coding sequence is TGTGCCAGTAGTGTTGGGGCGGGGGGGCCCGGTGAGCAGTTCTTC.

This sequence joins TRBV7-2 and TRBJ1-2; 7 bases map to TRBD1. The CDR3 is 13 amino acids. With 5 bases clipped from V and 4 bases from J, the junction kept 4 bases outside the gene matches. Germline V gene sequence: CDR1 SGHTA, CDR2 FQGNSA. As DNA, the CDR3 is TGTGCCAGCAGCCCGGGACAGAGCTATGGCTACACCTTC. Its translation is CASSPGQSYGYTF. The variable domain in full, completed from reference TRBV7-2 and TRBJ1-2, reads GAGVSQSPSNKVTEKGKDVELRCDPISGHTALYWYRQSLGQGLEFLIYFQGNSAPDKSGLPSDRFSAERTGGSVSTLTIQRTQQEDSAVYLCASSPGQSYGYTFGSGTRLTVV.

The V gene is TRBV18, the J gene TRBJ2-6; D is perhaps TRBD1 (5 bases). Trimming pared 3 bases from V and 0 bases from J, leaving 9 bases between. The CDR3 is 16 amino acids. Germline V gene sequence: CDR1 KGHSH, CDR2 LQKENI. The CDR3 is CASSPDRSSGANVLTF. CDR3 coding DNA: TGTGCCAGCTCACCCGACAGATCCTCTGGGGCCAACGTCCTGACTTTC.

J is TRBJ1-4 and V is TRBV4-1, with 7 positions matching TRBD1. The CDR3 is 18 amino acids. CDR1 and CDR2 (germline): MGHRA, YSYEKL. With V trimmed by 4 bases and J by 8 bases, 19 bases remained unmatched. The CDR3 DNA reads as TGCGCCAGCAGCCCCCCACAGGGGCAAAGCGGTATGGGCGAAAAACTGTTTTTT. This codes for CASSPPQGQSGMGEKLFF.

The chain couples TRBV11-3 to TRBJ1-1, with a tentative D call TRBD1 (5 bases). The CDR3 is 14 residues long. V was shortened by 4 bases and J by 5 bases, with 14 bases between the two germline ends. Germline V gene lookup returns CDR1 SGHNT and CDR2 YENEEA. The CDR3 loop is CASSSRGGWTEAFF. CDR3 DNA sequence: TGTGCCAGCAGCTCCCGGGGGGGGTGGACTGAAGCTTTCTTT.

The chain links TRBV19 to TRBJ2-5; the match to TRBD2 covers 9 bases. CDR3 size: 15 residues. Germline CDR1 reads LNHDA; CDR2 reads SQIVND (reference sequence). V was pared by 5 bases and J by 5 bases, with 9 bases of the junction left unmatched. CDR3 sequence: CASSGRLAGDETQYF. DNA of the CDR3: TGTGCCAGTAGTGGCCGCTTAGCGGGGGATGAGACCCAGTACTTC.

DNA of the CDR3: TGCGCCAGCAGCCCAACCGGGACTACAGATACCTACAATGAGCAGTTCTTC. Its protein is CASSPTGTTDTYNEQFF. The chain couples TRBV5-1 to TRBJ2-1; TRBD2 agrees at 7 bases. The germline CDR1 and CDR2 sequences are SGHRS and YFSETQ. V trimming: 4 bases; J trimming: 2 bases; junction bases outside the gene matches: 12. The CDR3 is 17 residues long.